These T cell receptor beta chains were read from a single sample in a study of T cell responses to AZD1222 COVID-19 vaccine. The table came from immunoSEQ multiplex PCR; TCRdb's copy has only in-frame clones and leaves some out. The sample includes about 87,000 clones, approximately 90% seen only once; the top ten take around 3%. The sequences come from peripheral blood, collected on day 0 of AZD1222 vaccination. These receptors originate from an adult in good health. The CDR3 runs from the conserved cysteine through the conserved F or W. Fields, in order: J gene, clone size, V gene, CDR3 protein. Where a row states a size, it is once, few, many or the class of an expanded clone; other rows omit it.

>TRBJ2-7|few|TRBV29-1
CSVEDASGSSDEQYF
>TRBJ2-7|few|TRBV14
CASSQDTGRAYRSSYEQYF
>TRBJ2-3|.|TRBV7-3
CASSLIPSTDTQYF
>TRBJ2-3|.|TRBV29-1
CSVEGGYTDTQYF
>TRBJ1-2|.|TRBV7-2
CASSLSTGRPYGYTF
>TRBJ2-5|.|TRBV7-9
CASSPARVGTQYF
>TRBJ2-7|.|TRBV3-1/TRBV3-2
CASSQTGTGEIEQYF
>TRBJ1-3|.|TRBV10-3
CAISEGDRGTNTIYF
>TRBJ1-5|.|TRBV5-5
CASSQEVLNQPQHF
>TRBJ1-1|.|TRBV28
CASITPGLRLEAFF
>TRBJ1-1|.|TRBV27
CASRLTGGNTEAFF
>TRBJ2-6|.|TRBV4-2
CASSQDTLRGRSYGANVLTF
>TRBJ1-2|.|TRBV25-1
CASSEWGRSNYGYTF
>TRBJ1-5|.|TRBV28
CASTPPAGSNQPQHF
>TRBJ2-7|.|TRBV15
CATSRDTGSVYEQYF
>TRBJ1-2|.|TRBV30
CAWSVRITANYGYTF
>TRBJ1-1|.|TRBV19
CASSFTGTTEAFF
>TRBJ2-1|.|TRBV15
CATSRDQSLAGGPQFF
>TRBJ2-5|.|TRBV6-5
CASSYSRGTQETQYF
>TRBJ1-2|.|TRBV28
CASSLGTGANYGYTF
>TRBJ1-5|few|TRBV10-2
CASSEPLRDSSNQPQHF
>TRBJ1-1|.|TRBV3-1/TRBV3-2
CASSRSTGPANTEAFF
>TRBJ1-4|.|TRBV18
CASSPPSGNEKLFF
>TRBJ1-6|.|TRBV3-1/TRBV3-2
CASSHRRVDSPLHF
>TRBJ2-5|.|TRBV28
CASRQRGNFQETQYF
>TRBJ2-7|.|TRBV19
CASSVPGTNYEQYF
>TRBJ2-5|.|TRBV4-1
CASSQDGLAEETQYF
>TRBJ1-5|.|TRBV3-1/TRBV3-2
CASSQGTGLTQPQHF
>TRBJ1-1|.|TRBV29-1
CSVMNTEAFF
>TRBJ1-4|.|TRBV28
CASSTPGGAGEKLFF
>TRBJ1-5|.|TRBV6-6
CASRQIGNSNQPQHF
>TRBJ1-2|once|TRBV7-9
CASSGRQGETFYYGYTF
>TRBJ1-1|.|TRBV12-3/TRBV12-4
CASSLMAAGEAFF
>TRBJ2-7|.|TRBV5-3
CARSQIRDRGYEQYF
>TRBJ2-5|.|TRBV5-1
CASTPRASGSQETQYF
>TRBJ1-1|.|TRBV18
CASSPETGTEAFF
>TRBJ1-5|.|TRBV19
CASSVGQGFHQPQHF
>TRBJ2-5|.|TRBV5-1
CASSLEGAGGETQYF
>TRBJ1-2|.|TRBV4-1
CASSQDRGGRYGYTF
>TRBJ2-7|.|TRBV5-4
CASSPWGVTYEQYF